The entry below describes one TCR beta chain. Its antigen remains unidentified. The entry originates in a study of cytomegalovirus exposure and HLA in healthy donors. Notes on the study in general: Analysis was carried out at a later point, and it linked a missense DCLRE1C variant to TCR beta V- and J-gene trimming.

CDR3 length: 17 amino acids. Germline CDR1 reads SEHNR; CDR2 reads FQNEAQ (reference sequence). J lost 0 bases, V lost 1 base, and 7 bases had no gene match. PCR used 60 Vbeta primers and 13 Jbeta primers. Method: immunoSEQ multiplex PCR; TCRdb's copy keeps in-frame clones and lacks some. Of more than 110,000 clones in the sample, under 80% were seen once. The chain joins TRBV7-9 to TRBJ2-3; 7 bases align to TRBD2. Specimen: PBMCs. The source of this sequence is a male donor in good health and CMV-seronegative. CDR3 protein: CASSLGWGGASTDTQYF. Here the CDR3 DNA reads TGTGCCAGCAGCTTAGGGTGGGGGGGAGCGAGCACAGATACGCAGTATTTT.